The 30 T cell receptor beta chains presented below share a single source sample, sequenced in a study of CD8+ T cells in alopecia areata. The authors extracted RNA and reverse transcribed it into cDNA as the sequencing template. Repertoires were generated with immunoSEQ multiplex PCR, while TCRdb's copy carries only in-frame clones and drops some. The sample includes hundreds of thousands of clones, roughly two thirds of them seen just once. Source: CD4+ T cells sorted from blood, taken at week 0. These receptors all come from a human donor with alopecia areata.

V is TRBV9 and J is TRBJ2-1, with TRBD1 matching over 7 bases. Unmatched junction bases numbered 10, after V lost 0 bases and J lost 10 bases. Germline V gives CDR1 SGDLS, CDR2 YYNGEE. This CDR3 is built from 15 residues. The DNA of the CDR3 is TGTGCCAGCAGCGTAGACCCCCTAACAGGGGTCGAGCAGTTCTTC. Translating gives CASSVDPLTGVEQFF.

The CDR3 DNA follows: TGTGCCAGCAGTGACTCATTTAGCGGGGGGAACACCGGGGAGCTGTTTTTT. Protein sequence: CASSDSFSGGNTGELFF. The chain recombines TRBV27 with TRBJ2-2, with TRBD2 matching 9 bases. The trim removed 5 bases at V and 1 base at J, leaving 8 bases unmatched. The CDR3 extends over 17 amino acids. Germline V lookup: CDR1 MNHEY, CDR2 SMNVEV (reference sequence).

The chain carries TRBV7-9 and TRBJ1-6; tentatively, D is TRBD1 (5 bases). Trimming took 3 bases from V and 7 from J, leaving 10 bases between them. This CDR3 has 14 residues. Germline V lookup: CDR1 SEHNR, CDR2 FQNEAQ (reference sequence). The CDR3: CASSLETANSPLHF. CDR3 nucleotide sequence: TGTGCCAGCAGCTTGGAGACAGCCAATTCACCCCTCCACTTT.

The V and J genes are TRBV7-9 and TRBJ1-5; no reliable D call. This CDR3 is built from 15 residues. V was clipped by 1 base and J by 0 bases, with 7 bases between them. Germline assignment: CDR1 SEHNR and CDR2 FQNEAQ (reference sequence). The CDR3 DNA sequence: TGTGCCAGCAGCTTAGAGAGCGATAGCAATCAGCCCCAGCATTTT. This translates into CASSLESDSNQPQHF.

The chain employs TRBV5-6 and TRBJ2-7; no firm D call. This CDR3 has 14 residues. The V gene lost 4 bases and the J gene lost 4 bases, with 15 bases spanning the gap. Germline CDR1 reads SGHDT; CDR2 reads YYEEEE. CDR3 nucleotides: TGTGCCAGCAGCCTCTATCTTCGTTTGTACGAGCAGTACTTC. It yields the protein CASSLYLRLYEQYF. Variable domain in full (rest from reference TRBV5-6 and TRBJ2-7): DAGVTQSPTHLIKTRGQQVTLRCSPKSGHDTVSWYQQALGQGPQFIFQYYEEEERQRGNFPDRFSGHQFPNYSSELNVNALLLGDSALYLCASSLYLRLYEQYFGPGTRLTVT.

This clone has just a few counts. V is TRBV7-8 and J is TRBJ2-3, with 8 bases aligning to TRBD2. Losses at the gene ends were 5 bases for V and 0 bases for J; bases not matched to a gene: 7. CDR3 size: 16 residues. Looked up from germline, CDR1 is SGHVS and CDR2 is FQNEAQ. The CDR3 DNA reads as TGTGCCAGCAGCAATAATCGGGGGGGTAGCACAGATACGCAGTATTTT. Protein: CASSNNRGGSTDTQYF.

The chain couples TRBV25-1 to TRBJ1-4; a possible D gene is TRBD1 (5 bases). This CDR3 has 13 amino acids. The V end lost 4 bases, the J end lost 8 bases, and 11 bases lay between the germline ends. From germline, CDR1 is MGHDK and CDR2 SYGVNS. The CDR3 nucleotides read TGTGCCAGCAGTGTGAAGGGGCGGGAAAAACTGTTTTTT. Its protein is CASSVKGREKLFF. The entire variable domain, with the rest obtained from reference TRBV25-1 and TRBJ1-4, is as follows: EADIYQTPRYLVIGTGKKITLECSQTMGHDKMYWYQQDPGMELHLIHYSYGVNSTEKGDLSSESTVSRIRTEHFPLTLESARPSHTSQYLCASSVKGREKLFFGSGTQLSVL.

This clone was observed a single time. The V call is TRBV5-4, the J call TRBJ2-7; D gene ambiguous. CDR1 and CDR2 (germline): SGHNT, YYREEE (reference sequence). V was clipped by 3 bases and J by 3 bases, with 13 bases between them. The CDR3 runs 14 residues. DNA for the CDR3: TGTGCCAGCAGCTCGGTAGACTCGGTCTACGAGCAGTACTTC. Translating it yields CASSSVDSVYEQYF.

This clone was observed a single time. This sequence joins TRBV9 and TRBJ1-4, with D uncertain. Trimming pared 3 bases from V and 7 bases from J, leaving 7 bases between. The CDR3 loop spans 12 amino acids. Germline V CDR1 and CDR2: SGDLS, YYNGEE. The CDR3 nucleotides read TGTGCCAGCAGCGACCGAGGTGAAAAACTGTTTTTT. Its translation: CASSDRGEKLFF.

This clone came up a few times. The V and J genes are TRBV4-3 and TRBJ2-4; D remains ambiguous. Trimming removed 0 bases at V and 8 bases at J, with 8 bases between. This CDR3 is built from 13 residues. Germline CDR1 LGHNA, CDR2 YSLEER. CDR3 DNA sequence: TGCGCCAGCAGCCAAGATCTCGAGTACATTCAGTACTTC. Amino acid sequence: CASSQDLEYIQYF.

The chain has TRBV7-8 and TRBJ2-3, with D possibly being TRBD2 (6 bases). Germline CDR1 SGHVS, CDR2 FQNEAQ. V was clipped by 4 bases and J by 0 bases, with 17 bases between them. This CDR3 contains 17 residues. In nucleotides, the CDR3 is TGTGCCAGCAGCTCACTAGCTCCTTTCGGGAGCACAGATACGCAGTATTTT. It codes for CASSSLAPFGSTDTQYF.

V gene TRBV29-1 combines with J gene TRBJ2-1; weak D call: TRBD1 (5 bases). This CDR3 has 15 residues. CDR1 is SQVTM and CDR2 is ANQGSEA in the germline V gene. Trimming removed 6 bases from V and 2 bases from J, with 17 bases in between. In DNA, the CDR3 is TGCAGCGTCGTCGGTCAGGGTCCGACCTACAATGAGCAGTTCTTC. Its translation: CSVVGQGPTYNEQFF.

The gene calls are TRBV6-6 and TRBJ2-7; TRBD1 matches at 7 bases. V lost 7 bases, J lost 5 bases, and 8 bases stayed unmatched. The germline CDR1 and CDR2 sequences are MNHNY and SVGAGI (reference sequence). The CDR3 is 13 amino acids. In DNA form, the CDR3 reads TGTGCCAGCATCATGGGACAGTCCCACGAGCAGTACTTC. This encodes CASIMGQSHEQYF.

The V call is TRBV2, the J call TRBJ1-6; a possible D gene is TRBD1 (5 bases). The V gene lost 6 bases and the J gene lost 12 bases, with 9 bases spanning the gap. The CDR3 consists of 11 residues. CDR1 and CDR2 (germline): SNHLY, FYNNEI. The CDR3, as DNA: TGTGCCAGCAGGGTCGGGGGACCCCTCCACTTT. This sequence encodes CASRVGGPLHF.

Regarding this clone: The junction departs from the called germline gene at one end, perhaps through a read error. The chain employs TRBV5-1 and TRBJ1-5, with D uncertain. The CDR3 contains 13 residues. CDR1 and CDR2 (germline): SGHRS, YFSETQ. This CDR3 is CASNLEGGQPQHF. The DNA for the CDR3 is TGCGCCAGCAACTTGGAAGGAGGTCAGCCCCAGCATTTT. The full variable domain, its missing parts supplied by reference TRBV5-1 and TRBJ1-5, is KAGVTQTPRYLIKTRGQQVTLSCSPISGHRSVSWYQQTPGQGLQFLFEYFSETQRNKGNFPGRFSGRQFSNSRSEMNVSTLELGDSALYLCASNLEGGQPQHFGDGTRLSIL.

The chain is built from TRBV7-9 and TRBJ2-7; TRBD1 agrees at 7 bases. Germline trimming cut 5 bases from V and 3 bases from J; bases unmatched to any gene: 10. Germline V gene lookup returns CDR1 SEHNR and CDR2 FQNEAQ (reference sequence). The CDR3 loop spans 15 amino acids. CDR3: CASSAQTGISYEQYF. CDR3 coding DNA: TGTGCCAGCAGCGCACAGACAGGGATAAGCTACGAGCAGTACTTC. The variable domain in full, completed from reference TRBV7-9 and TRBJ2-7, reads DTGVSQNPRHKITKRGQNVTFRCDPISEHNRLYWYRQTLGQGPEFLTYFQNEAQLEKSRLLSDRFSAERPKGSFSTLEIQRTEQGDSAMYLCASSAQTGISYEQYFGPGTRLTVT.

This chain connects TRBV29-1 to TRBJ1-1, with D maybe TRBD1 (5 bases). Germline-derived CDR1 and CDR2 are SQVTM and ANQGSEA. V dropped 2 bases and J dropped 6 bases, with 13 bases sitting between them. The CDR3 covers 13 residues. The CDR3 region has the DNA TGCAGCGTTGAAACGTCAGGGTGGTCTGAAGCTTTCTTT. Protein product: CSVETSGWSEAFF.

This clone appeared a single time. The CDR3 protein is CASSPTLRGGNNEQFF. The CDR3 DNA reads as TGTGCCAGCAGCCCTACCCTGAGGGGGGGCAATAATGAGCAGTTCTTC. The V gene is TRBV7-2, the J gene TRBJ2-1; D possibly corresponds to TRBD2 (7 bases). There are 16 residues in the CDR3. With 5 bases removed from V and 7 bases from J, the gap between germline ends came to 21 bases. CDR1 is SGHTA and CDR2 is FQGNSA in the germline V gene.

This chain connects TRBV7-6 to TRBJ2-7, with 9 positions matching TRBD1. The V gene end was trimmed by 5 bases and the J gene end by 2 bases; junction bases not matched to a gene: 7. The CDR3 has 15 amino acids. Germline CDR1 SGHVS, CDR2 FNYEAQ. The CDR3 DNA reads TGTGCCAGCAGCCCTTCGGGACAGGGACCCTACGAGCAGTACTTC. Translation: CASSPSGQGPYEQYF.

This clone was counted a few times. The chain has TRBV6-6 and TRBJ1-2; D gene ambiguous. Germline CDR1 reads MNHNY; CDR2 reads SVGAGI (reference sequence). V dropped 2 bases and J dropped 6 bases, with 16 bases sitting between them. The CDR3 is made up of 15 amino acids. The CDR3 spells CASSYDAVGLHGYTF. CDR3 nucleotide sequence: TGTGCCAGCAGTTACGACGCAGTGGGTTTGCATGGCTACACCTTC.

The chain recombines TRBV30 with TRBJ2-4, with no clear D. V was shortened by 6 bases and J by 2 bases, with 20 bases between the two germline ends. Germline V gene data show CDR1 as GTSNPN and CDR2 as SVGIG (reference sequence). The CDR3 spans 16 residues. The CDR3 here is CACSTGGGLTKNIQYF. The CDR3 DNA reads TGTGCCTGCTCAACCGGCGGTGGGCTAACCAAAAACATTCAGTACTTC.

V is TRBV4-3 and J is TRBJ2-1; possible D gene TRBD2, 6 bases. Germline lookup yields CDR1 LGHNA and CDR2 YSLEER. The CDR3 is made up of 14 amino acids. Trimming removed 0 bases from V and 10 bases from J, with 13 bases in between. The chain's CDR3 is CASSQDLPRGEQFF. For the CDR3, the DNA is TGCGCCAGCAGCCAAGATCTCCCCCGGGGGGAGCAGTTCTTC.

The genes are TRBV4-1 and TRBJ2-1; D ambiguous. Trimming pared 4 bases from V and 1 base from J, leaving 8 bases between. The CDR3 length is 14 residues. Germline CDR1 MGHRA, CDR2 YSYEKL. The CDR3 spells CASSRGGSYNEQFF. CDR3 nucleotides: TGCGCCAGCAGCCGAGGCGGATCCTACAATGAGCAGTTCTTC.

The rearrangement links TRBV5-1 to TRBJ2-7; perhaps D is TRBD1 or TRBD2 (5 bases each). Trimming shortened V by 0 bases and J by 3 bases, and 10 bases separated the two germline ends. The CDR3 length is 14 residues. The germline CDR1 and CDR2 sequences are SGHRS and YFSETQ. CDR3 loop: CASSLAQEVYEQYF. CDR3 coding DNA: TGCGCCAGCAGCTTGGCACAGGAGGTCTACGAGCAGTACTTC.

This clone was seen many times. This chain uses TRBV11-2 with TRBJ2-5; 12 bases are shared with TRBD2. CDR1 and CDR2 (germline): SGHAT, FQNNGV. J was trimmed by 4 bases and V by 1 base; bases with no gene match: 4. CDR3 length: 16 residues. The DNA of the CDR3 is TGTGCCAGCAGCTTAGGGCTAGCGGGGGGGTCAGAGACCCAGTACTTC. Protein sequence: CASSLGLAGGSETQYF.

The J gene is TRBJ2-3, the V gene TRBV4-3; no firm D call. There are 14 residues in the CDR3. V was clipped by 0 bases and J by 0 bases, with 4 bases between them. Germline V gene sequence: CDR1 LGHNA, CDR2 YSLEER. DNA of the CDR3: TGCGCCAGCAGCCAAGACACGAGCACAGATACGCAGTATTTT. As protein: CASSQDTSTDTQYF.

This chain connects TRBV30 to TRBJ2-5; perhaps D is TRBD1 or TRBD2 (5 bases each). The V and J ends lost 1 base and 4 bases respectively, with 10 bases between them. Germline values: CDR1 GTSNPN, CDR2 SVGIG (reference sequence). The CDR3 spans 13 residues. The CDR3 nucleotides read TGTGCCTGGAGTGAAGTGAGGGGAGAGACCCAGTACTTC. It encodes CAWSEVRGETQYF.

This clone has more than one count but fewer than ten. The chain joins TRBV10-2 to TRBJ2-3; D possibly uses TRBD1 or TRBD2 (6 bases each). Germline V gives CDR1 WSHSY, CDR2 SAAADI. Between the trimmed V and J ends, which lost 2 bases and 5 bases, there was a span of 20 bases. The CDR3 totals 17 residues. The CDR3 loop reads CASSERMGAGTGDTQYF. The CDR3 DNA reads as TGCGCCAGCAGTGAGCGCATGGGGGCGGGGACTGGAGATACGCAGTATTTT.

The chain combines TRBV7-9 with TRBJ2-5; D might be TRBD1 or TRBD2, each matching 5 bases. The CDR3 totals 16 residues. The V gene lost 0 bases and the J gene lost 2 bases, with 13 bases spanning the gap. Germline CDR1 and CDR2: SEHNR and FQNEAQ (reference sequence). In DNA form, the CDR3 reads TGTGCCAGCAGCTTAGCGTCGGGGCCCTCACAAGAGACCCAGTACTTC. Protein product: CASSLASGPSQETQYF.

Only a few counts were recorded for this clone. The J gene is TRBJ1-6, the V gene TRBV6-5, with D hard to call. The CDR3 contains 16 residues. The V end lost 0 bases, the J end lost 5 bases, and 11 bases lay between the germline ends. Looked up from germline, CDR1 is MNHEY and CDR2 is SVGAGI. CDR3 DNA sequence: TGTGCCAGCAGTTACTCTTCCGGACCTAATAATTCACCCCTCCACTTT. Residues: CASSYSSGPNNSPLHF.